The 7 T cell receptor beta chains reported below all come from one sample, sequenced in a study of human T cells and chemical hapten exposure. Via MiXCR, TCRdb re-called the RACE reads, giving one row per CDR3 protein. The table records some 91,000 distinct CDR3 sequences, roughly a quarter of them present only once. The sample's time point: patch test 3, about 24 weeks after DPC sensitization. The treatment: therapeutic diphenylcyclopropenone sensitization with weekly scalp DPC. Here the sequenced sample was whole blood, taken in connection with sensitization to the hapten diphenylcyclopropenone (DPC). These receptors were collected from a man between 35 and 55 years old with alopecia areata. Some clones in this sample may be carry-over from other donors' samples.

This clonotype turned up a few times. The J gene is TRBJ2-3, the V gene TRBV20-1, with 16 bases aligning to TRBD2. Looked up from germline, CDR1 is DFQATT and CDR2 is SNEGSKA (reference sequence). The CDR3 contains 20 residues. V was pared by 3 bases and J by 0 bases, with 12 bases of the junction left unmatched. CDR3 coding DNA: TGCAGTGCTAGTTTTCCCACGGGACTAGCGGGAGGGTCTAGCACAGATACGCAGTATTTT. Translating gives CSASFPTGLAGGSSTDTQYF.

The chain couples TRBV29-1 to TRBJ1-2; D is ambiguous. The CDR3 sequence is 14 residues long. Deletions cut 0 bases from V and 2 bases from J, with 10 bases between. CDR1 SQVTM and CDR2 ANQGSEA come from the germline V gene. The CDR3 loop reads CSVEERAGNYGYTF. DNA of the CDR3: TGCAGCGTTGAAGAGAGGGCCGGGAACTATGGCTACACCTTC.

The rearrangement links TRBV20-1 to TRBJ2-3, with 9 bases aligning to TRBD2. The ends lost 3 bases at V and 6 bases at J; junction bases unmatched: 16. CDR3 length: 17 residues. The germline gives CDR1 DFQATT, CDR2 SNEGSKA (reference sequence). The CDR3 region is CSASPHPGLAVLDTQYF. CDR3 DNA sequence: TGCAGTGCTAGCCCCCATCCGGGACTAGCCGTTCTTGATACGCAGTATTTT.

This clonotype was detected only a few times. The chain combines TRBV24-1 with TRBJ1-1; 9 nucleotides line up with TRBD1. This CDR3 comprises 13 residues. V was pared by 6 bases and J by 7 bases, with 5 bases of the junction left unmatched. Germline assignment: CDR1 KGHDR and CDR2 SFDVKD. The CDR3 sequence is CATSTPDRGEAFF. For the CDR3, the DNA is TGTGCCACCAGTACGCCGGACAGGGGTGAAGCTTTCTTT.

This chain joins TRBV12-3 or TRBV12-4 and TRBJ2-2; 9 bases are a match to TRBD1. This CDR3 region has 16 residues. The V segment lost 6 bases and the J segment 4 bases; nucleotides outside the gene matches: 9. The CDR3 region is CASRTTGGAGTGELFF. As DNA, the CDR3 is TGTGCCAGCAGGACCACAGGGGGCGCGGGCACCGGGGAGCTGTTTTTT.

This clonotype was recorded a few times. The chain carries TRBV7-9 and TRBJ2-7; D may be TRBD1 (6 bases). Germline V gene lookup returns CDR1 SEHNR and CDR2 FQNEAQ (reference sequence). This CDR3 contains 14 residues. The ends were cut back, 4 bases at V and 3 bases at J, with 13 bases in the middle. As DNA, the CDR3 is TGTGCCAGCAGCTCGGAGACAGGTTACTACGAGCAGTACTTC. Protein sequence: CASSSETGYYEQYF.

The gene calls are TRBV20-1 and TRBJ2-4; 9 nucleotides agree with TRBD1. The CDR3 spans 16 residues. With 0 bases clipped from V and 4 bases from J, the junction kept 7 bases outside the gene matches. Germline-derived CDR1 and CDR2 are DFQATT and SNEGSKA (reference sequence). The CDR3, as DNA: TGCAGTGCTAGAGAAGGAAACAGGGGGCTAAAAAACATTCAGTACTTC. It translates to CSAREGNRGLKNIQYF.